This TCR beta chain was found in a study of identifying expanded T cells in peripheral blood. Using immunoSEQ multiplex PCR, the repertoire was profiled, and TCRdb retains in-frame clones only, with some absent. This sample yields approximately 100,000 clones, of which 70% to 90% are seen a single time; about 18% belongs to the top ten. The sequenced sample consisted of blood. The TCR originated in a person aged 18 to 75 in good health.

The CDR3 loop reads CARLYEQYF. The DNA of the CDR3 is TGTGCCCGACTCTACGAGCAGTACTTC. This chain links TRBV21-1 with TRBJ2-7; whether TRBD2, the table's D call, matches the DNA was not checked. TRBV21-1 is given as a pseudogene. The CDR3 spans 9 residues.